This T cell receptor beta chain was identified in a study of T cells after yellow fever vaccination. This clonotype was detected a few times. MiXCR, applied by TCRdb to the 5' RACE reads, yields one record per CDR3 protein. The repertoire holds 300,000 or so distinct CDR3 sequences, with around 3.9% as singletons. The receptor comes from a man aged 18 to 29 who received the YFV17D yellow fever vaccine. Sequenced here: PBMCs, sampled 5 days after the yellow fever booster vaccination.

CDR3 in DNA: TGTGCCAGTAGTATTCATAGCGGGGGATCCTACAATGAGCAGTTCTTC. Translated: CASSIHSGGSYNEQFF. This chain joins TRBV19 and TRBJ2-1, with 9 bases fitting TRBD2. After removal of 3 bases from V and 1 base from J, the junction contained 4 bases not matched to a gene. Looked up from germline, CDR1 is LNHDA and CDR2 is SQIVND (reference sequence). This CDR3 comprises 16 residues.